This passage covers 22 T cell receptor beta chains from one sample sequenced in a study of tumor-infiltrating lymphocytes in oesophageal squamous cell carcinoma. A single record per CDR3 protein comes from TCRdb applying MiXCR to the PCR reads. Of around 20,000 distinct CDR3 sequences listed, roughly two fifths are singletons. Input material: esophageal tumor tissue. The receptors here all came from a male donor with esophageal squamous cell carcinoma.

CDR3 in amino acids: CAISEMTPSYEQYF. CDR3 coding DNA: TGTGCCATCAGTGAAATGACTCCGTCCTACGAGCAGTACTTC. V usage is TRBV10-3 and J usage is TRBJ2-5; D is ambiguous. The J call is in doubt because the DNA end fits TRBJ2-7 better. The CDR3 is 14 amino acids. Per the germline V gene, CDR1 is ENHRY and CDR2 is SYGVKD.

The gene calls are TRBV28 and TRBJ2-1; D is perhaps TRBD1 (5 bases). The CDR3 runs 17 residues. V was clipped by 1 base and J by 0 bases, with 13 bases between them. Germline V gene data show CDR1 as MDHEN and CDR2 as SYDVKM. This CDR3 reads CASSLSPGMGSYNEQFF. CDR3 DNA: TGTGCCAGCAGTTTATCTCCAGGGATGGGCTCCTACAATGAGCAGTTCTTC.

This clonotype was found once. CDR3 loop: CASSLDQGANTGELFF. Here the CDR3 DNA reads TGTGCCAGCAGCTTAGATCAGGGCGCGAACACCGGGGAGCTGTTTTTT. The chain carries TRBV7-6 and TRBJ2-2; tentative D call: TRBD1 (5 bases). Germline values: CDR1 SGHVS, CDR2 FNYEAQ. With 1 base removed from V and 0 bases from J, the gap between germline ends came to 9 bases. CDR3 length equals 16 residues.

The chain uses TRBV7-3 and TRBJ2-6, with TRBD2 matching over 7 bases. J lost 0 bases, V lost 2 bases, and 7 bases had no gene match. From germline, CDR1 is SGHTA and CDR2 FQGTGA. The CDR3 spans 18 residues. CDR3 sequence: CASSLSGRAPSGANVLTF. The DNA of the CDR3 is TGTGCCAGCAGCTTATCTGGGAGGGCCCCCTCTGGGGCCAACGTCCTGACTTTC.

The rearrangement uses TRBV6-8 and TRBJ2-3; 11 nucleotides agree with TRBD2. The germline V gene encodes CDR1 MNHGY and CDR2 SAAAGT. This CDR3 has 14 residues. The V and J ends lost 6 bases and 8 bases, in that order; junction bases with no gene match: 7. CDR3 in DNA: TGTGCCAGCAGGTTCGGGCTAGCGGGGGGTACGCAGTATTTT. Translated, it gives CASRFGLAGGTQYF.

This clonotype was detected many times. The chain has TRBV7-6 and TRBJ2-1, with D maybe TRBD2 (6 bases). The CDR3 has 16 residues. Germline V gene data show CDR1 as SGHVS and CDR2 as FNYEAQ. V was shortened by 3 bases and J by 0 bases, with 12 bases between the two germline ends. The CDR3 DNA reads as TGTGCCAGCAGCTTTTTAACGGGAGACTCCTACAATGAGCAGTTCTTC. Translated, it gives CASSFLTGDSYNEQFF.

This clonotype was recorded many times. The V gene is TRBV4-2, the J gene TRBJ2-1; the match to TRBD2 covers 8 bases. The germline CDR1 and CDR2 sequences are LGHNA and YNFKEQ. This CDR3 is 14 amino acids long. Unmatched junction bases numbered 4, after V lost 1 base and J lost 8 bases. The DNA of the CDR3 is TGTGCCAGCAGCCAAGGTAGCGGGACGTATGAGCAGTTCTTC. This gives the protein CASSQGSGTYEQFF.

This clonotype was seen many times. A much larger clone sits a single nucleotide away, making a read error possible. The CDR3 is CASSFRRGVEQYF. The CDR3 coding sequence is TGTGCCAGCAGTTTTCGGCGGGGGGTTGAGCAGTACTTC. The chain joins TRBV12-3 or TRBV12-4 to TRBJ2-7; 8 bases line up with TRBD2. The CDR3 runs 13 residues. The junction had 5 bases not matched to a gene; V was cut back by 3 bases and J by 7 bases.

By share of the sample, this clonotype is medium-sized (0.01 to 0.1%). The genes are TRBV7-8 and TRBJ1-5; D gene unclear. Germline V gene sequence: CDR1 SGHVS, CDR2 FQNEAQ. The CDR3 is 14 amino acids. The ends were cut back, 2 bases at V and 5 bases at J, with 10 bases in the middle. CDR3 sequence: CASSLRQLDQPQHF. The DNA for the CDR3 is TGTGCCAGCAGCTTAAGGCAGCTAGATCAGCCCCAGCATTTT.

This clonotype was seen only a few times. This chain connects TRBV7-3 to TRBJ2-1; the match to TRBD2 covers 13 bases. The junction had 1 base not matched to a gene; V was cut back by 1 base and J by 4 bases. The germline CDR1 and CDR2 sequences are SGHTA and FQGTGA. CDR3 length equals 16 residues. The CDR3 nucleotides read TGTGCCAGCAGCTTAAGGGGACTAGCGGGGTACAATGAGCAGTTCTTC. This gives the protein CASSLRGLAGYNEQFF.

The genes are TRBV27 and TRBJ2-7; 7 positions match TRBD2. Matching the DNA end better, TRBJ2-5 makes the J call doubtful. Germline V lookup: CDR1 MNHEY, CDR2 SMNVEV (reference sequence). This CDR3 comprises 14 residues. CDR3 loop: CASRERGPQETQYF. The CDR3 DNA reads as TGTGCCAGTCGGGAGCGGGGACCCCAAGAGACCCAGTACTTC.

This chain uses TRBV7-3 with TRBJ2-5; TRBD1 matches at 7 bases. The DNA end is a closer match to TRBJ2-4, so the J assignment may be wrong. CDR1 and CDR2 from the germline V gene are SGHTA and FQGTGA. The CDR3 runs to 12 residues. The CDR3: CASSPQGNIQYF. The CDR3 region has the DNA TGTGCCAGCAGCCCACAGGGGAACATTCAGTACTTC.

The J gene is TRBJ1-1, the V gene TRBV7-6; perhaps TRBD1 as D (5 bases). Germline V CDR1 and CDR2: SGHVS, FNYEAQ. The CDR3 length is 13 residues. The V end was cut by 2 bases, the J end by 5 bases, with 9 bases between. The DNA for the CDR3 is TGTGCCAGCAGCTTACAGGGTGGTACTGAAGCTTTCTTT. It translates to CASSLQGGTEAFF. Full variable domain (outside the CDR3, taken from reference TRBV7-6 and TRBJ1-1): GAGVSQSPRYKVTKRGQDVALRCDPISGHVSLYWYRQALGQGPEFLTYFNYEAQQDKSGLPNDRFSAERPEGSISTLTIQRTEQRDSAMYRCASSLQGGTEAFFGQGTRLTVV.

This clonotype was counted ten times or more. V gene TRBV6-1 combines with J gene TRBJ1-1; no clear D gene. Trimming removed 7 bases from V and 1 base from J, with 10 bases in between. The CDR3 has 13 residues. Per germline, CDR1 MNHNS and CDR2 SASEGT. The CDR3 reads CASKNRRNTEAFF. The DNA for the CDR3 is TGTGCCAGCAAAAATCGTAGGAACACTGAAGCTTTCTTT.

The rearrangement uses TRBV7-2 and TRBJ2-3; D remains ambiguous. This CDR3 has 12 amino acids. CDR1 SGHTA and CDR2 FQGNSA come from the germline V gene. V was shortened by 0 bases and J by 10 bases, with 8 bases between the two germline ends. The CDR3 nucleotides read TGTGCCAGCAGCTTAGCCCCAAAAGCGCAGTATTTT. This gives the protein CASSLAPKAQYF.

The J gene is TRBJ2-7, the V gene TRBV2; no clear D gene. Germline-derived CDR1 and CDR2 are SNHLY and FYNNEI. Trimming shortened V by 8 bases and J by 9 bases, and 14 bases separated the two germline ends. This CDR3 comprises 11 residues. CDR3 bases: TGTGCCAGCTCGAGAGCCTTCGTGCAGTACTTC. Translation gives CASSRAFVQYF.

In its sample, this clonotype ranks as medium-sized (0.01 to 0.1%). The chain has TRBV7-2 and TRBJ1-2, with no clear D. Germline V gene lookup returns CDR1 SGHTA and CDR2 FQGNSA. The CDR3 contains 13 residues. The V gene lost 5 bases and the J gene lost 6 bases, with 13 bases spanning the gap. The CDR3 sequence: CASSASTTDGYTF. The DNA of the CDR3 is TGTGCCAGCAGCGCTAGCACAACGGATGGCTACACCTTC.

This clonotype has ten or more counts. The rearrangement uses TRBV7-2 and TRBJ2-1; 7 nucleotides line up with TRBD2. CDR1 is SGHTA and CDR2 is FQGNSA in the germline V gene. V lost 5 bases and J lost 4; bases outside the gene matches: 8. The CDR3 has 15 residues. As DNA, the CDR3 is TGTGCCAGCAGCAGCGGACTAGTTGGGTACAATGAGCAGTTCTTC. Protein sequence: CASSSGLVGYNEQFF.

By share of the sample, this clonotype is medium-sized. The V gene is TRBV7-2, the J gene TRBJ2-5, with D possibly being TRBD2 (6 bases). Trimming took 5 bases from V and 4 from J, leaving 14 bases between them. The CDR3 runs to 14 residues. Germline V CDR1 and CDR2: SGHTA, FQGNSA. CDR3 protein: CASSATNGGETQYF. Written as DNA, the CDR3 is TGTGCCAGCAGCGCCACTAACGGGGGAGAGACCCAGTACTTC.

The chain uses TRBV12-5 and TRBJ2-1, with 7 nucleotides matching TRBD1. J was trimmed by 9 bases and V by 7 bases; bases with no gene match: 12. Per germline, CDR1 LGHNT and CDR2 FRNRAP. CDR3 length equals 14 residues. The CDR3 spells CASAKDRARSEQFF. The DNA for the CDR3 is TGTGCTAGTGCTAAAGACAGGGCGCGTAGTGAGCAGTTCTTC.

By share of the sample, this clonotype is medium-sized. CDR3 nucleotides: TGTGCCAGCAGCCTGGAGGGACTAGGAGTCAATGAGCAGTTCTTC. This gives the protein CASSLEGLGVNEQFF. The chain employs TRBV7-2 and TRBJ2-1, with 8 bases matching TRBD2. Germline lookup yields CDR1 SGHTA and CDR2 FQGNSA. The CDR3 loop spans 15 amino acids. V was clipped by 5 bases and J by 6 bases; unmatched bases: 9.

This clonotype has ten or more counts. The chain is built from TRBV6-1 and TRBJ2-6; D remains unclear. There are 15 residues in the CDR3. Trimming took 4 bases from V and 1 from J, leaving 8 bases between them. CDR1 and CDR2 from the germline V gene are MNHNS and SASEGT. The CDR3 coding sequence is TGTGCCAGCAGTGTCAGCCTATCTGGGGCCAACGTCCTGACTTTC. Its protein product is CASSVSLSGANVLTF.